This T cell receptor (beta chain) was captured in a study of T cells in Graves' hyperthyroidism and ophthalmopathy. Amplification of TCR beta CDR3 regions used RNA as the template. The primer set for the first-round RT-PCR of the TCR CDR3 was HTBI. TCRdb re-called the multiplex PCR reads through MiXCR, storing one row per CDR3 protein. This sample carries about 560,000 distinct CDR3 sequences, 16% of them seen once, and the ten largest clones take more than 15%. Trimming shortened V by 8 bases and J by 0 bases, and 11 bases separated the two germline ends. The CDR3 consists of 13 residues. Germline V CDR1 and CDR2: DFQATT, SNEGSKA (reference sequence). The table lists this clonotype with many counts.

The source material was blood. The gene calls are TRBV20-1 and TRBJ2-1; D gene unclear. The origin of this receptor is a woman aged 18-29 years with Graves' hyperthyroidism. CDR3 loop: CSLGFGSYNEQFF. CDR3 nucleotide sequence: TGCAGTCTCGGGTTCGGCTCCTACAATGAGCAGTTCTTC.